This T cell receptor beta chain was profiled in a study of neoadjuvant anti-PD-1 for oral cavity cancer. Some clones are missing from TCRdb's copy, which holds only in-frame ones; the method was immunoSEQ multiplex PCR. Among tens of thousands of clones listed, more than 80% were seen once. PBMCs were not maintained or expanded in culture before analysis. In germline, CDR1 is SGHTA, CDR2 FQGNSA. This CDR3 region has 12 residues. V was clipped by 2 bases and J by 4 bases, with 4 bases between them. The chain couples TRBV7-2 to TRBJ2-3; D is uncertain. The TCR sequence derives from a person aged 40 to 85 with oral cavity squamous cell carcinoma. This specimen consisted of PBMCs, obtained before nivolumab (anti-PD-1) treatment. CDR3 protein: CASSLPSDTQYF. Here the CDR3 DNA reads TGTGCCAGCAGCTTACCGTCAGATACGCAGTATTTT.